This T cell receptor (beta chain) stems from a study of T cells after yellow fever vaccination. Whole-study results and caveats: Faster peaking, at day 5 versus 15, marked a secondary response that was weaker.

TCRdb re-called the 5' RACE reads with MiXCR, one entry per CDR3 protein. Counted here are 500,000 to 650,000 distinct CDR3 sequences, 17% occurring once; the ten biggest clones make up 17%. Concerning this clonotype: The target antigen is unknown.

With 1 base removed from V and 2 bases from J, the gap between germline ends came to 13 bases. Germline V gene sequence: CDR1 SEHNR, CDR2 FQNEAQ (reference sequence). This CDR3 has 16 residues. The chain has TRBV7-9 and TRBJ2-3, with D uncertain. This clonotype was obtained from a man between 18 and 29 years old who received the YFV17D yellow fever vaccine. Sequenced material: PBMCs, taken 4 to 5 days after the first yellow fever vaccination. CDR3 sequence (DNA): TGTGCCAGCAGCTTAGTTGAGGCACAGTTCACAGATACGCAGTATTTT. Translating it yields CASSLVEAQFTDTQYF. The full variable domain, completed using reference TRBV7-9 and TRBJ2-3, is DTGVSQNPRHKITKRGQNVTFRCDPISEHNRLYWYRQTLGQGPEFLTYFQNEAQLEKSRLLSDRFSAERPKGSFSTLEIQRTEQGDSAMYLCASSLVEAQFTDTQYFGPGTRLTVL.